Sequencing of this TCR beta chain was carried out in a study of control samples from healthy donors and cancer patients. Assay used: immunoSEQ multiplex PCR; TCRdb lists only in-frame clones, some missing. This table has fewer than 95,000 clones, 85% appearing once. Germline V gene lookup returns CDR1 SGHRS and CDR2 YFSETQ. The junction had 6 bases not matched to a gene; V was cut back by 4 bases and J by 1 base. This CDR3 comprises 16 residues. The chain links TRBV5-1 to TRBJ2-7; 12 bases fit TRBD2. The sequencing input was blood. The TCR comes from a man younger than 40 in good health. The CDR3 region is CASSPRTSGISYEQYF. The DNA of the CDR3 is TGCGCCAGCAGCCCCAGGACTAGCGGGATTTCCTACGAGCAGTACTTC.